These T cell receptor beta chains were read from a single sample in a study of identical twins. TCRdb passed the 5' RACE reads through MiXCR, listing each CDR3 protein once. The data hold some 1,700,000 distinct CDR3 sequences, with less than 40% observed a single time. Specimen: cord blood. The receptor set was obtained from a newborn girl in good health. CDR3s include the opening cysteine and the closing phenylalanine or tryptophan.

J gene,V gene,CDR3 protein
TRBJ2-1,TRBV12-3/TRBV12-4,CASTEAGGAYNEQFF
TRBJ2-1,TRBV4-1,CASSQYGVGTNEQFF
TRBJ1-4,TRBV14,CASSQWGNEKLFF
TRBJ2-3,TRBV28,CAIDRGGTDTQYF
TRBJ2-1,TRBV20-1,CSAPRLEQFF
TRBJ2-7,TRBV10-3,CAISELSPGGNEQYF
TRBJ2-3,TRBV28,CASSNRVTDTQYF
TRBJ2-7,TRBV3-1,CASSQAYSSYEQYF
TRBJ2-2,TRBV6-5,CASSRQGRTNTGELFF
TRBJ1-6,TRBV10-3,CAISEGGNLVNSPLHF
TRBJ2-7,TRBV27,CASSFRGLAGVEYEQYF
TRBJ2-3,TRBV7-9,CAFTDTQYF
TRBJ1-2,TRBV7-9,CASSLAVDGYTF
TRBJ1-6,TRBV12-3/TRBV12-4,CASSLAASSYNSPLHF
TRBJ1-4,TRBV7-9,CASSLGRQASEKLFF
TRBJ2-1,TRBV7-2,CASSLAMRVNEQFF
TRBJ2-1,TRBV20-1,CSARDSNLGEQFF
TRBJ2-5,TRBV3-1,CASSQEVSNEQYF
TRBJ2-2,TRBV5-1,CASSSASGSTGELFF
TRBJ2-5,TRBV7-2,CASSSSVHRIPETQYF
TRBJ2-1,TRBV27,CASSLSRLAGFSYNEQFF
TRBJ1-4,TRBV9,CASSVRTGVNEKLFF
TRBJ2-3,TRBV6-2/TRBV6-3,CASTERSPPDTQYF
TRBJ2-2,TRBV10-1,CASSARFTGELFF
TRBJ2-3,TRBV20-1,CSARDPSGGFTQYF
TRBJ2-3,TRBV13,CASSSRGGEMDTQYF
TRBJ1-6,TRBV12-3/TRBV12-4,CASSFDRSYNSPLHF
TRBJ2-1,TRBV6-2/TRBV6-3,CASTRGQPLAAAFF
TRBJ2-7,TRBV29-1,CSVGGDRGREQYF
-,TRBV7-8,CASSPIFYEQYF
TRBJ1-2,TRBV9,CASSVKQGYGYTF
TRBJ1-1,TRBV11-2,CASSPLQGARAEAFF
TRBJ1-5,TRBV20-1,CSAPQGSRSNQPQHF
TRBJ2-3,TRBV20-1,CSARDGTSGDPTDTQYF
TRBJ2-5,TRBV10-3,CAISELTTYQETQYF
TRBJ2-7,TRBV20-1,CSAPAGLATHEQYF
TRBJ2-1,TRBV28,CASSFFLPGGGETQFF
TRBJ2-5,TRBV20-1,CSARDYTSLDNEQYF
TRBJ2-6,TRBV27,CASSLGKLGANVLTF
TRBJ1-2,TRBV28,CASSLPGHHGYTF
TRBJ1-5,TRBV28,CASSSPVTQGGQPQHF
TRBJ2-3,TRBV4-2,CASSQDGLPSGRSDTQYF
TRBJ1-1,TRBV5-1,CASSPLLGGPSEAFF
TRBJ2-3,TRBV25-1,CASSEYLNRAGALSTDAQYF
TRBJ2-3,TRBV11-2,CASSLGQGAPDTQYF